What follows are 15 T cell receptor beta chains derived from one specimen sequenced in a study of T cell responses to AZD1222 COVID-19 vaccine. The method was immunoSEQ multiplex PCR; TCRdb's version includes in-frame clones alone and lacks a portion of them. The table includes over 130,000 clones, 70% to 90% detected once. The specimen was peripheral blood, collected on day 0 of AZD1222 vaccination. Every receptor here comes from an adult in good health.

The chain recombines TRBV11-2 with TRBJ2-7; TRBD2 agrees at 15 bases. V gave up 5 bases and J gave up 4 bases; unmatched junction bases: 6. CDR1 SGHAT and CDR2 FQNNGV come from the germline V gene. The CDR3 runs 16 residues. CDR3 sequence: CASSRGLAGGLYEQYF. CDR3 DNA: TGTGCCAGCAGCCGGGGACTAGCGGGGGGATTGTACGAGCAGTACTTC.

The V gene is TRBV5-1, the J gene TRBJ1-4; D not certain. V gave up 0 bases and J gave up 6 bases, with 9 bases separating them. CDR1 is SGHRS and CDR2 is YFSETQ in the germline V gene. The CDR3 is 14 amino acids. The CDR3 sequence is CASSLGLGYEKLFF. CDR3 DNA sequence: TGCGCCAGCAGCTTGGGTTTGGGGTATGAAAAACTGTTTTTT.

The rearrangement links TRBV2 to TRBJ1-1; D perhaps matches TRBD1 (6 bases). The CDR3 loop spans 14 amino acids. Germline V gene sequence: CDR1 SNHLY, CDR2 FYNNEI. The V end was cut by 10 bases, the J end by 5 bases, with 20 bases between. The CDR3 spells CANRLGRGGTEAFF. CDR3 coding DNA: TGTGCCAACCGGCTGGGCAGGGGTGGGACTGAAGCTTTCTTT.

The chain uses TRBV28 and TRBJ1-6, with D tentatively TRBD1 (5 bases). V was shortened by 6 bases and J by 18 bases, with 21 bases between the two germline ends. CDR1 is MDHEN, CDR2 SYDVKM, per germline. The CDR3 is 13 amino acids. CDR3 sequence reads: CASRFSTDRISHF. The CDR3 nucleotides read TGTGCCAGCAGGTTCTCTACTGACAGAATAAGCCACTTT.

The chain couples TRBV28 to TRBJ1-6; D is uncertain. Between the trimmed V and J ends, which lost 5 bases and 4 bases, there was a span of 18 bases. The CDR3 is made up of 17 amino acids. In germline, CDR1 is MDHEN, CDR2 SYDVKM. CDR3 sequence reads: CASSGKGGSGYNSPLHF. CDR3 DNA sequence: TGTGCCAGCAGTGGAAAAGGAGGGAGCGGGTATAATTCACCCCTCCACTTT.

V gene TRBV3-1 (or the pseudogene TRBV3-2) combines with J gene TRBJ2-4; 9 bases map to TRBD1. The V segment lost 9 bases and the J segment 4 bases; nucleotides outside the gene matches: 4. CDR3 length: 13 amino acids. Germline-derived CDR1 and CDR2 are LGHDT and YNNKEL (reference sequence). The CDR3: CASTGQGKNIQYF. As DNA, the CDR3 is TGTGCCAGTACGGGACAGGGAAAAAACATTCAGTACTTC.

The chain uses TRBV11-2 and TRBJ2-1, with D perhaps being TRBD1 or TRBD2 (5 bases each). Germline V gene data show CDR1 as SGHAT and CDR2 as FQNNGV. V was clipped by 1 base and J by 6 bases, with 10 bases between them. This CDR3 is built from 14 residues. In DNA, the CDR3 is TGTGCCAGCAGCTTAGCGGGACCTTCCAATGAGCAGTTCTTC. It encodes CASSLAGPSNEQFF.

Here the CDR3 reads CASSGYRQGATYNSPLHF. In nucleotides, the CDR3 is TGTGCCAGCAGTGGGTATCGACAGGGAGCCACCTATAATTCACCCCTCCACTTT. V gene TRBV2 combines with J gene TRBJ1-6; the match to TRBD1 covers 7 bases. This CDR3 is built from 18 residues. V shed 4 bases, J shed 2 bases, and the junction held 11 bases outside the gene matches. CDR1 is SNHLY and CDR2 is FYNNEI in the germline V gene.

DNA of the CDR3: TGTGCCAGCAGCCTAGGGGGGTCCTATGGCTACACCTTC. This sequence encodes CASSLGGSYGYTF. The chain couples TRBV7-9 to TRBJ1-2; D is perhaps TRBD1 (6 bases). CDR3 length equals 13 residues. Between the trimmed V and J ends, which lost 5 bases and 4 bases, there was a span of 11 bases. Germline V lookup: CDR1 SEHNR, CDR2 FQNEAQ (reference sequence).

The chain is built from TRBV25-1 and TRBJ1-2; 8 bases are a match to TRBD1. J lost 1 base, V lost 3 bases, and 7 bases had no gene match. Per germline, CDR1 MGHDK and CDR2 SYGVNS. CDR3 size: 16 residues. Here the CDR3 DNA reads TGTGCCAGCAGTGAGGGACAGGAATACTTTAACTATGGCTACACCTTC. It specifies CASSEGQEYFNYGYTF.

The CDR3 is CASSYSRTKDNEQFF. The CDR3 coding sequence is TGTGCCAGCAGTTACTCCAGGACTAAGGACAATGAGCAGTTCTTC. The V call is TRBV6-5, the J call TRBJ2-1, with D possibly TRBD2 on 6 matching bases. CDR3 length equals 15 residues. The germline CDR1 and CDR2 sequences are MNHEY and SVGAGI. Trimming shortened V by 0 bases and J by 5 bases, and 11 bases separated the two germline ends.

The chain uses TRBV7-2 and TRBJ2-1, with TRBD2 identical over 7 bases. The V gene's germline CDR1 is SGHTA and CDR2 FQGNSA. V shed 5 bases and J 6 bases; nucleotides not matched to a gene: 4. The CDR3 covers 13 residues. The CDR3 is CASSPWTSNEQFF. For the CDR3, the DNA is TGTGCCAGCAGCCCGTGGACTAGCAATGAGCAGTTCTTC.

The V gene is TRBV5-1, the J gene TRBJ1-2; possible D gene TRBD1, 5 bases. The V end was cut by 3 bases, the J end by 2 bases, with 11 bases between. The CDR3 length is 14 residues. The germline V gene encodes CDR1 SGHRS and CDR2 YFSETQ. CDR3 sequence (DNA): TGCGCCAGCAGCTCGGGACCCGTAAACTATGGCTACACCTTC. Translating gives CASSSGPVNYGYTF.

The chain combines TRBV25-1 with TRBJ1-2, with TRBD1 identical over 9 bases. J lost 2 bases, V lost 6 bases, and 13 bases had no gene match. The CDR3 has 17 amino acids. Looked up from germline, CDR1 is MGHDK and CDR2 is SYGVNS. This CDR3 is CASSPSGQGRKNYGYTF. In DNA form, the CDR3 reads TGTGCCAGCAGCCCATCGGGACAGGGTAGGAAAAACTATGGCTACACCTTC.

In its sample, this clone was seen a few times. This chain links TRBV7-2 with TRBJ1-2; TRBD1 might be the D (6 bases). The germline gives CDR1 SGHTA, CDR2 FQGNSA. V gave up 3 bases and J gave up 1 base, with 18 bases separating them. The CDR3 is made up of 17 amino acids. CDR3 amino acids: CASSFSSTGFYNYGYTF. CDR3 sequence (DNA): TGTGCCAGCAGCTTCAGCTCAACAGGGTTTTATAACTATGGCTACACCTTC.